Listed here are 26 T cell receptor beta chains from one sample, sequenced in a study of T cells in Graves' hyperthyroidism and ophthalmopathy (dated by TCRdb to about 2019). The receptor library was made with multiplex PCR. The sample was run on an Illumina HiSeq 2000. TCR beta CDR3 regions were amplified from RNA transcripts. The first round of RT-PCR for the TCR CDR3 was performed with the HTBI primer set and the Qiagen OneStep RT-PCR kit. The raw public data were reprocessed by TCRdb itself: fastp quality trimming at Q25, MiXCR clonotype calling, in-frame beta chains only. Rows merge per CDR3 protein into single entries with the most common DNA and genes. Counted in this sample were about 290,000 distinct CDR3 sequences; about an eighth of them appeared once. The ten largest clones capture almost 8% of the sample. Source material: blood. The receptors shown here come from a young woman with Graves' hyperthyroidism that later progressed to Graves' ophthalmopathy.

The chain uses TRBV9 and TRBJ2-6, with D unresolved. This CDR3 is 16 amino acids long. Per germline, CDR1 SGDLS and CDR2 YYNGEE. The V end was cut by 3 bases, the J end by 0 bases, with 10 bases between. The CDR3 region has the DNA TGTGCCAGCAGCGAGCCCCGCGACTCTGGGGCCAACGTCCTGACTTTC. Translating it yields CASSEPRDSGANVLTF.

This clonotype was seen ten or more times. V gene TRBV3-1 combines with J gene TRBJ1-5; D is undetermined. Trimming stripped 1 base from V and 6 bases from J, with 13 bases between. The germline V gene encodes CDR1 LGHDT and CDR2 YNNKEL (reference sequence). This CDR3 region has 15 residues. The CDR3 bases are TGTGCCAGCAGCCAAGGAGTGGCCGCCGGTCAGCCCCAGCATTTT. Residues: CASSQGVAAGQPQHF. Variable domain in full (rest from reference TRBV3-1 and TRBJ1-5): DTAVSQTPKYLVTQMGNDKSIKCEQNLGHDTMYWYKQDSKKFLKIMFSYNNKELIINETVPNRFSPKSPDKAHLNLHINSLELGDSAVYFCASSQGVAAGQPQHFGDGTRLSIL.

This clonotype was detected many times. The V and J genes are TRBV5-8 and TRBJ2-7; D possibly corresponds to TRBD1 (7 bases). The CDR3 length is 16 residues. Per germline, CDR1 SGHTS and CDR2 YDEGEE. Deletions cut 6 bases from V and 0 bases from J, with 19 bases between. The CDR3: CASNRGGTAISYEQYF. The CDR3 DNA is TGTGCCAGCAACCGAGGGGGGACAGCTATCTCCTACGAGCAGTACTTC.

CDR3 sequence reads: CASSSSGSNQETQYF. The CDR3, as DNA: TGTGCCAGCAGTTCTAGCGGGAGTAACCAAGAGACCCAGTACTTC. The chain has TRBV6-2 or TRBV6-3 and TRBJ2-5, with 10 bases identical to TRBD2. V gave up 4 bases and J gave up 0 bases; unmatched junction bases: 2. CDR3 length equals 15 residues. Germline V gene lookup returns CDR1 MNHEY and CDR2 SVGEGT.

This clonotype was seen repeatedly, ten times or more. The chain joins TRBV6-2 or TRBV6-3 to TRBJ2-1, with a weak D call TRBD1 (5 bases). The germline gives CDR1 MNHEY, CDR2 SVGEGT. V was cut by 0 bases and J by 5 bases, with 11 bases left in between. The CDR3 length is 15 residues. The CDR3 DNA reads TGTGCCAGCAGTTACTCGAGGTGGGGCAACAATGAGCAGTTCTTC. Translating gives CASSYSRWGNNEQFF.

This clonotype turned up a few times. DNA of the CDR3: TGTGCCAGCAGGTCCCTTAAGGATGAGCAGTTCTTC. It is translated as CASRSLKDEQFF. This chain uses TRBV27 with TRBJ2-1; D is uncertain. Deletions cut 6 bases from V and 8 bases from J, with 11 bases between. The CDR3 is made up of 12 amino acids. Germline V gives CDR1 MNHEY, CDR2 SMNVEV (reference sequence).

CDR3 sequence: CASSPPRTGGAGELFF. In DNA, the CDR3 is TGTGCCAGCTCACCGCCGAGGACAGGGGGCGCCGGGGAGCTGTTTTTT. V usage is TRBV18 and J usage is TRBJ2-2; 11 bases fit TRBD1. The CDR3 length is 16 residues. Per germline, CDR1 KGHSH and CDR2 LQKENI. V lost 3 bases and J lost 6; bases outside the gene matches: 6.

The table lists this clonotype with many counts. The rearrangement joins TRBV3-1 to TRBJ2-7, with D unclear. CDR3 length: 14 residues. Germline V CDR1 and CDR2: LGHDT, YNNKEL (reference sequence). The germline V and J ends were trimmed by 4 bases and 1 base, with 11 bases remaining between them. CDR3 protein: CASSRRIESYEQYF. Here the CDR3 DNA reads TGTGCCAGCAGCCGGCGGATTGAATCCTACGAGCAGTACTTC.

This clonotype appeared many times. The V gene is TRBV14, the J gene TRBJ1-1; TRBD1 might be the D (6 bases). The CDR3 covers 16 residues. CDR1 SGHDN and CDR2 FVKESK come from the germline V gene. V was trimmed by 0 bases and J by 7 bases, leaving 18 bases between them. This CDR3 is CASSQDGSGGGGEAFF. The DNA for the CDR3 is TGTGCCAGCAGCCAAGATGGGAGTGGGGGCGGAGGTGAAGCTTTCTTT.

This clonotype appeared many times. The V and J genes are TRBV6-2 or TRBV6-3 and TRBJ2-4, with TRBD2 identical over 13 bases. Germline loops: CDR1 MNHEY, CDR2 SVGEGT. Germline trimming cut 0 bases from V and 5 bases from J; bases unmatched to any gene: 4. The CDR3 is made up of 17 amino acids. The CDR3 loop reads CASSYSLAGGPQNIQYF. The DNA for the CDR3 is TGTGCCAGCAGTTACTCACTAGCGGGAGGGCCTCAAAACATTCAGTACTTC.

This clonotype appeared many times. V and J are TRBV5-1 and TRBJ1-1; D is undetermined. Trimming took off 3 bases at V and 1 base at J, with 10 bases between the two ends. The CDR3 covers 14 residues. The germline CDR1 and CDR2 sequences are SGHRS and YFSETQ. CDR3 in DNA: TGCGCCAGCAGCTGGGATAACACGAACACTGAAGCTTTCTTT. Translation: CASSWDNTNTEAFF.

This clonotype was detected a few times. CDR3 bases: TGTGCCACCAGTGATTCAACCGCGGGCTCTTCCGGCACTGAAGCTTTCTTT. Translation gives CATSDSTAGSSGTEAFF. The chain joins TRBV24-1 to TRBJ1-1; D unresolved. The CDR3 is made up of 17 amino acids. Germline CDR1 is KGHDR and CDR2 is SFDVKD. The V and J ends lost 2 bases and 4 bases respectively, with 19 bases between them.

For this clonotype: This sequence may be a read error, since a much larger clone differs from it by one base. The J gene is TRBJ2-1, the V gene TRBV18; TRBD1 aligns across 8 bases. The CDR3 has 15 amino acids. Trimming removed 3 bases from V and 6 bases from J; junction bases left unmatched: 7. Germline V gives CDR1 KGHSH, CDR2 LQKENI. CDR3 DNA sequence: TGTGCCAGCTCACCTGCGGACAGGGTCGGCAATGAGCAGTTCTTC. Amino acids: CASSPADRVGNEQFF.

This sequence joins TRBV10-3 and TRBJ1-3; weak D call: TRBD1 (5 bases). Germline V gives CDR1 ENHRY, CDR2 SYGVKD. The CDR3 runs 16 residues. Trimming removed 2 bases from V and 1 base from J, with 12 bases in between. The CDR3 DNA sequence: TGTGCCATCAGTGAGCCCACGCAGGGATCTGGAAACACCATATATTTT. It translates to CAISEPTQGSGNTIYF.

The CDR3 region has the DNA TGCGCCAGCAGCTGGGCATCAACAGGGTTCTCTAGCACAGATACGCAGTATTTT. Translated: CASSWASTGFSSTDTQYF. This chain links TRBV5-1 with TRBJ2-3; a weak D match, TRBD1 (6 bases). Germline CDR1 is SGHRS and CDR2 is YFSETQ. This CDR3 region has 18 residues. V lost 3 bases and J lost 0, with 20 bases in between.

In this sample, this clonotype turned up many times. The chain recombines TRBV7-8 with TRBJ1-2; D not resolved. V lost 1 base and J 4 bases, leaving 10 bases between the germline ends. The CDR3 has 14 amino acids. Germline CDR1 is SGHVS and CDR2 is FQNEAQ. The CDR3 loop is CASSLDWAGYGYTF. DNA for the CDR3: TGTGCCAGCAGCTTAGATTGGGCGGGCTATGGCTACACCTTC.

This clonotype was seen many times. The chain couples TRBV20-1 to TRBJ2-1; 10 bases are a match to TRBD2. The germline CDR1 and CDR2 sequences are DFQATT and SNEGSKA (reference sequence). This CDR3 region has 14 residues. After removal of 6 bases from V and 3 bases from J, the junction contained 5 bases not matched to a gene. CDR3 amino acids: CSAGLADNYNEQFF. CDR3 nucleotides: TGCAGTGCCGGACTAGCGGACAACTACAATGAGCAGTTCTTC.

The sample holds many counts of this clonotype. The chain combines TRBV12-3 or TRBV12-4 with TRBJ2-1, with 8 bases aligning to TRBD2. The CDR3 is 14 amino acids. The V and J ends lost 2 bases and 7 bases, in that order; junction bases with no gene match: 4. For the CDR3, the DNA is TGTGCCAGCAGTTTACAACTAGCGGCAAATGAGCAGTTCTTC. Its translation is CASSLQLAANEQFF.

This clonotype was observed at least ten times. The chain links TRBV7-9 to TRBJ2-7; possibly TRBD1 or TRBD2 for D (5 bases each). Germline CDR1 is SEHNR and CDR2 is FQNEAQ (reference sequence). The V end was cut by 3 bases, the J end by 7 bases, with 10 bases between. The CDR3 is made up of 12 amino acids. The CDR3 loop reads CASSFAEGEQYF. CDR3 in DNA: TGTGCCAGCAGCTTCGCCGAGGGGGAGCAGTACTTC.

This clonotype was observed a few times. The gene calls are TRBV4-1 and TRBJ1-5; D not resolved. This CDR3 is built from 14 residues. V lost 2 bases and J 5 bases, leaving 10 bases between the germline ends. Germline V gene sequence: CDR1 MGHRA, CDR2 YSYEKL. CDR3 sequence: CASSQFDLDQPQHF. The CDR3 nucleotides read TGCGCCAGCAGCCAATTCGACTTGGATCAGCCCCAGCATTTT.

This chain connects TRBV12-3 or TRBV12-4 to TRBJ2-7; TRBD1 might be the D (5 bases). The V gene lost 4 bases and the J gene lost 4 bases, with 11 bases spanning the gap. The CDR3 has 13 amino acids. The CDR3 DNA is TGTGCCAGCAGTTCCAGGGATGTTTACGAGCAGTACTTC. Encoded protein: CASSSRDVYEQYF.

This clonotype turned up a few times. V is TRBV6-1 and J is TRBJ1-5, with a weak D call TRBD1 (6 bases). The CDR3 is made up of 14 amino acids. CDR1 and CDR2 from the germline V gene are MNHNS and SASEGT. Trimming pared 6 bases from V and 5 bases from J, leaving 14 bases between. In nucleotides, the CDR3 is TGTGCCAGCAGCCCTTTGGGGGCGGATCAGCCCCAGCATTTT. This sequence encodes CASSPLGADQPQHF.

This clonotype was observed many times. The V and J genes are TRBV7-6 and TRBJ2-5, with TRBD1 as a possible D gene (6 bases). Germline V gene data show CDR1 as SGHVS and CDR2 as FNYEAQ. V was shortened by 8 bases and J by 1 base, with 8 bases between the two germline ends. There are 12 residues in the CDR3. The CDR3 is CASGGGQETQYF. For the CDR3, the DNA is TGTGCCAGCGGGGGCGGCCAAGAGACCCAGTACTTC.

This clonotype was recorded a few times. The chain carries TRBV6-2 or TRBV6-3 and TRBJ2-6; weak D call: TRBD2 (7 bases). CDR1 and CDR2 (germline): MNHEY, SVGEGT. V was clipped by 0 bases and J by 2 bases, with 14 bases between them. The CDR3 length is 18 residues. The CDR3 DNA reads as TGTGCCAGCAGTTACTCGGGGGCGGGGGAGGCTGGGGCCAACGTCCTGACTTTC. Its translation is CASSYSGAGEAGANVLTF.

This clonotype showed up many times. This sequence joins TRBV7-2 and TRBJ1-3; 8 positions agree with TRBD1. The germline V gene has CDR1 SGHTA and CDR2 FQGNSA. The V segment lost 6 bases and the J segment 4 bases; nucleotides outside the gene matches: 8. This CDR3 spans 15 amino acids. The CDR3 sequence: CASRSGQGLGNTIYF. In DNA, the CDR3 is TGTGCCAGCAGATCCGGACAGGGTTTGGGAAACACCATATATTTT.

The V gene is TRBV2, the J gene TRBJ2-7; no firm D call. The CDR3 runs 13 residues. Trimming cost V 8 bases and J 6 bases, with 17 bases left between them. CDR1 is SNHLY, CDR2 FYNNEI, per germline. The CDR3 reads CASEVSKSLEQYF. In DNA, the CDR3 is TGTGCCAGCGAAGTCAGTAAATCCCTCGAGCAGTACTTC.